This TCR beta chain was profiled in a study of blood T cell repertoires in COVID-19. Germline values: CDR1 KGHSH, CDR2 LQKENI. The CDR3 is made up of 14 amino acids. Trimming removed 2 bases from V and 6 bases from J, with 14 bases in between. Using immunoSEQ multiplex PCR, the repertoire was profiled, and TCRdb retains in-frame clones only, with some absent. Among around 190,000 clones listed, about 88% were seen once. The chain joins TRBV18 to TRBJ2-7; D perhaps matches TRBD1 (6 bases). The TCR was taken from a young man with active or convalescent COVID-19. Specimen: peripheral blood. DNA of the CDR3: TGTGCCAGCTCACCAGGTGCAGGGGCTGGCGAGCAGTACTTC. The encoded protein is CASSPGAGAGEQYF.